The rows below give T cell receptor beta chains drawn from one sample of a study of CD8 T cells in ankylosing spondylitis. TCRdb re-called the 5' RACE reads through MiXCR, storing one row per CDR3 protein. The sample lists some 290,000 distinct CDR3 sequences; 20% were seen once. Source material: blood, either unsorted or a sorted T cell fraction (not recorded which). These receptors were taken from a male donor with ankylosing spondylitis or in good health (not recorded which). CDR3s include the opening cysteine and the closing phenylalanine or tryptophan. Fields, in order: V gene, D gene, J gene, clone size, CDR3 protein, CDR3 DNA. The D gene is left open where the match is weak. Clone size is not always given. Where it is, it says once, few, many or a class for expanded clones.

>TRBV5-1|TRBD2|TRBJ2-1|-
CASSLLTAGVRNEQFF
TGCGCCAGCAGCTTGCTTACAGCGGGAGTAAGGAATGAGCAGTTCTTC
>TRBV27|-|TRBJ2-1|-
CASSLSSGDLDNEQFF
TGTGCCAGCAGTTTATCCTCGGGGGATCTTGACAATGAGCAGTTCTTC
>TRBV28|TRBD2|TRBJ2-1|few
CASSPGLAEQFF
TGTGCCAGCAGTCCGGGACTAGCGGAGCAGTTCTTC
>TRBV30|-|TRBJ2-5|-
CAWSTVQTQYF
TGTGCCTGGAGTACGGTTCAGACCCAGTACTTC
>TRBV6-1|TRBD2|TRBJ2-5|-
CASSGYLLAGAETQYF
TGTGCCAGCAGTGGCTACCTACTAGCGGGGGCAGAGACCCAGTACTTC
>TRBV24-1|-|TRBJ2-2|few
CATSERTVSGELFF
TGTGCCACCAGTGAGCGGACAGTCAGCGGGGAGCTGTTTTTT
>TRBV4-2|-|TRBJ1-4|few
CASSQDNPGTNEKLFF
TGTGCCAGCAGCCAAGACAACCCCGGCACTAATGAAAAACTGTTTTTT
>TRBV12-3/TRBV12-4|-|TRBJ1-1|-
CASSLSGMNTEAFF
TGTGCCAGCAGCCTTTCCGGTATGAACACTGAAGCTTTCTTT
>TRBV19|-|TRBJ2-5|-
CASSIWGEETQYF
TGTGCCAGTAGTATCTGGGGAGAAGAGACCCAGTACTTC
>TRBV25-1|-|TRBJ2-5|few
CASSERGASLETQYF
TGTGCCAGCAGTGAACGTGGGGCTAGTTTAGAGACCCAGTACTTC
>TRBV4-2|-|TRBJ2-2|-
CASSQESRNTGELFF
TGTGCCAGCAGCCAAGAAAGCCGGAACACCGGGGAGCTGTTTTTT
>TRBV2|-|TRBJ1-1|few
CASSEFGNTEAFF
TGTGCCAGCAGTGAATTTGGGAACACTGAAGCTTTCTTT
>TRBV21-1|-|TRBJ2-1|few
CASSKGRTSGPYNEQFF
TGTGCCAGCAGCAAAGGGAGGACTAGCGGGCCCTACAATGAGCAGTTCTTC
>TRBV29-1|-|TRBJ2-3|many
CSVRGVSTDTQYF
TGCAGCGTTAGGGGGGTTAGCACAGATACGCAGTATTTT
>TRBV6-5|-|TRBJ2-1|-
CASSSHLGAAYNEQFF
TGTGCCAGCAGTTCCCATCTCGGTGCGGCCTACAATGAGCAGTTCTTC
>TRBV5-1|-|TRBJ2-3|few
CASSLPTGGDKDTQYF
TGCGCCAGCAGCTTGCCCACCGGGGGCGATAAAGATACGCAGTATTTT
>TRBV19|-|TRBJ1-5|-
CASSVGTPGGNQPQHF
TGTGCCAGTAGCGTCGGGACCCCGGGAGGCAATCAGCCCCAGCATTTT
>TRBV24-1|TRBD1|TRBJ2-1|-
CATSGQGTLYNEQFF
TGTGCCACCAGTGGACAGGGAACACTGTACAATGAGCAGTTCTTC
>TRBV12-3/TRBV12-4|-|TRBJ1-6|-
CASWAQEGSPLHF
TGTGCCAGCTGGGCCCAGGAGGGCTCACCCCTCCACTTT
>TRBV6-2/TRBV6-3|-|TRBJ2-3|few
CASKFRVPTDTQYF
TGTGCCAGCAAGTTCCGGGTCCCCACAGATACGCAGTATTTT
>TRBV5-1|TRBD1|TRBJ1-4|-
CASSSDRGRNEKLFF
TGCGCCAGCAGCTCGGACAGGGGGCGGAATGAAAAACTGTTTTTT
>TRBV5-1|-|TRBJ2-2|few
CASSSDSTGNTGELFF
TGCGCCAGCAGCTCTGACTCGACAGGGAACACCGGGGAGCTGTTTTTT
>TRBV12-3/TRBV12-4|-|TRBJ2-1|many
CASTTGRGNNEQFF
TGTGCCAGCACCACAGGACGGGGGAACAATGAGCAGTTCTTC
>TRBV6-1|TRBD2|TRBJ2-5|many
CASSGASGGAITQYF
TGTGCCAGCAGTGGAGCTAGCGGGGGGGCCATAACCCAGTACTTC
>TRBV6-2/TRBV6-3|-|TRBJ2-5|-
CASSYSTGQETQYF
TGTGCCAGCAGTTACTCGACAGGCCAAGAGACCCAGTACTTC
>TRBV5-1|-|TRBJ2-1|few
CASSLDPGSEQFF
TGCGCCAGCAGCTTGGATCCGGGGAGTGAGCAGTTCTTC
>TRBV29-1|TRBD1|TRBJ1-2|few
CSVVGQGGYGYTF
TGCAGCGTTGTAGGACAGGGGGGCTATGGCTACACCTTC
>TRBV7-2|-|TRBJ2-3|few
CASSLDLGNTDTQYF
TGTGCCAGCAGCTTAGATCTGGGGAACACAGATACGCAGTATTTT
>TRBV5-1|TRBD1|TRBJ1-2|once
CASSRPGQGYTF
TGCGCCAGCAGCCGACCCGGACAGGGGTACACCTTC
>TRBV10-3|-|TRBJ2-3|-
CAISVRGRRGDTQYF
TGTGCCATCAGTGTACGAGGGAGAAGGGGAGATACGCAGTATTTT
>TRBV7-3|TRBD1|TRBJ2-2|-
CTSSLGQSPGELFF
TGTACCAGCAGCCTGGGACAGTCCCCCGGGGAGCTGTTTTTT
>TRBV6-1|-|TRBJ1-1|-
CASSDRNTEAFF
TGTGCCAGCAGTGACAGGAACACTGAAGCTTTCTTT
>TRBV29-1|TRBD2|TRBJ2-5|-
CSVTLAGNTETQYF
TGCAGCGTTACCCTAGCGGGGAATACGGAGACCCAGTACTTC
>TRBV5-1|-|TRBJ2-1|few
CASGLTPGLSYNEQFF
TGCGCCAGCGGGCTTACCCCGGGACTTTCATACAATGAGCAGTTCTTC
>TRBV6-5|TRBD1|TRBJ2-3|-
CASSYWGRGLGDTQYF
TGTGCCAGCAGTTACTGGGGCAGGGGGCTGGGAGATACGCAGTATTTT
>TRBV27|TRBD1|TRBJ2-4|-
CASSLDRRDLNIQYF
TGTGCCAGCAGTTTGGACAGGCGAGATTTAAACATTCAGTACTTC
>TRBV12-3/TRBV12-4|-|TRBJ1-6|many
CASRQGSNSPLHF
TGTGCCAGCAGGCAGGGAAGCAATTCACCCCTCCACTTT
>TRBV5-1|TRBD1|TRBJ2-3|-
CASSSGQDFTDTQYF
TGCGCCAGCAGCTCCGGACAGGATTTCACAGATACGCAGTATTTT
>TRBV14|TRBD2|TRBJ2-3|few
CASSQLGFLAGKSTDTQYF
TGTGCCAGCAGCCAATTGGGATTTCTAGCGGGGAAAAGCACAGATACGCAGTATTTT
>TRBV10-3|-|TRBJ2-3|-
CAISSHLGDTQYF
TGTGCCATCAGTAGTCATCTCGGAGATACGCAGTATTTT
>TRBV20-1|-|TRBJ2-2|-
CSSRENTGELFF
TGCAGTTCTCGGGAGAACACCGGGGAGCTGTTTTTT
>TRBV5-1|-|TRBJ1-1|-
CASSTQGEGTEAFF
TGCGCCAGCAGCACACAGGGAGAGGGCACTGAAGCTTTCTTT
>TRBV2|TRBD1|TRBJ1-5|-
CASSGGRGVQPQHF
TGTGCCAGCAGTGGCGGCAGGGGGGTTCAGCCCCAGCATTTT
>TRBV20-1|TRBD1|TRBJ2-4|-
CSARDRGRELGKNIQYF
TGCAGTGCTAGAGACAGGGGGCGCGAGTTGGGCAAAAACATTCAGTACTTC
>TRBV20-1|-|TRBJ2-1|-
CSARGGFQVHNEQFF
TGCAGTGCTAGAGGAGGGTTCCAGGTGCACAATGAGCAGTTCTTC
>TRBV11-2|-|TRBJ1-2|-
CASSLAPSGGGYYGYTF
TGTGCCAGCAGCTTAGCCCCCTCGGGTGGAGGGTACTATGGCTACACCTTC
>TRBV6-5|TRBD2|TRBJ2-3|many
CASSYSIAGGPNTQYF
TGTGCCAGCAGTTACTCGATTGCGGGAGGGCCGAATACGCAGTATTTT
>TRBV7-6|-|TRBJ2-5|-
CASSMGGSWEETQYF
TGTGCCAGCAGTATGGGGGGTAGCTGGGAAGAGACCCAGTACTTC
>TRBV9|-|TRBJ1-2|few
CASSVEAGSFGYTF
TGTGCCAGCAGCGTAGAAGCGGGTTCCTTTGGCTACACCTTC
>TRBV5-1|TRBD1|TRBJ1-2|-
CASSLALGQGAGGYTF
TGCGCCAGCAGCTTGGCCCTGGGACAGGGGGCCGGTGGCTACACCTTC
>TRBV24-1|-|TRBJ2-3|-
CATSDFRLQVSTDTQYF
TGTGCCACCAGTGATTTTCGCCTGCAGGTTAGCACAGATACGCAGTATTTT
>TRBV3-1|-|TRBJ2-1|-
CASSQSRGGLPYNEQFF
TGTGCCAGCAGCCAATCTAGGGGCGGGTTACCCTACAATGAGCAGTTCTTC
>TRBV6-1|TRBD2|TRBJ2-3|-
CASGGRADTQYF
TGTGCCAGCGGGGGGAGGGCAGATACGCAGTATTTT
>TRBV20-1|TRBD2|TRBJ2-1|few
CSARAARGTYNEQFF
TGCAGTGCTAGAGCAGCGCGGGGGACCTACAATGAGCAGTTCTTC
>TRBV20-1|-|TRBJ1-1|-
CSANRGSTEAFF
TGCAGTGCTAATAGGGGGAGCACTGAAGCTTTCTTT